This T cell receptor (beta chain) is drawn from a study of shared clonotypes between healthy human individuals. Study details: CD4 naive and CD4 memory each took three plates per donor, while CD8 naive took two and CD8 memory one. Study findings and constraints: Memory subsets had estimated richness that was generally smaller than that of naive subsets. For naive CD4 cells, roughly 4.8% of clonotypes were shared across a handful of donors.

Deep-level assay runs were performed. Here immunoSEQ multiplex PCR was the method, and the copy in TCRdb shows in-frame clones only, minus some. The sample contains a few million clones, roughly 95% of which appear only once. Positively selected for CCR7, the CD45RO-negative cells used as naive CD8 cells excluded terminally differentiated effector memory CD45RA+ cells. In the case of this clone: What it recognizes is unknown.

The length of the CDR3 is 15 residues. Germline-derived CDR1 and CDR2 are MNHNY and SVGAGI (reference sequence). The junction had 7 bases not matched to a gene; V was cut back by 7 bases and J by 8 bases. Sequencing was carried out using naive CD8+ T cells from PBMCs. The clonotype was recovered from a young man in good health. Some clones in this sample may be carry-over from other donors' samples. J is TRBJ2-1 and V is TRBV6-6, with 14 bases aligning to TRBD2. CDR3 sequence reads: CASTYGLAGGDEQFF. In nucleotides, the CDR3 is TGTGCCAGCACCTACGGACTAGCGGGAGGCGATGAGCAGTTCTTC.